The 29 T cell receptor beta chains in this list originate from one sample, sequenced in a study of glioma-infiltrating T cells. The iRepertoire nested amplicon-rescue multiplex PCR amplified TCR alpha and beta CDR3s from RNA. TCRdb passed the multiplex PCR reads through MiXCR, listing each CDR3 protein once. The sample records some 120,000 distinct CDR3 sequences, 20% to 25% being singletons. Material: glioma tissue, nonneoplastic brain tissue, or PBMCs (not recorded which). These receptor sequences come from a human donor with low-grade glioma or glioblastoma, undergoing nonglioma brain surgery, or in good health (not recorded which).

This clonotype was counted many times. CDR3 in amino acids: CASSQGTGNFYEQYF. As DNA, the CDR3 is TGTGCCAGCAGCCAAGGCACAGGGAATTTCTACGAGCAGTACTTC. V usage is TRBV4-2 and J usage is TRBJ2-7; TRBD1 is a possible D gene (6 bases). This CDR3 spans 15 amino acids. Germline loops: CDR1 LGHNA, CDR2 YNFKEQ. Trimming removed 1 base at V and 3 bases at J, with 13 bases between.

This clonotype was observed a single time. This may come from a read error, since a much larger clone is one base off. V and J are TRBV24-1 and TRBJ2-3; TRBD2 agrees at 13 bases. Germline V gene sequence: CDR1 KGHDR, CDR2 SFDVKD. This CDR3 has 17 residues. V shed 6 bases and J 4 bases; nucleotides not matched to a gene: 9. In DNA, the CDR3 is TGTGCCACCAGTTACCCCACCACTAGCGGGAGGGCAGATACGCAGTATTTT. This sequence encodes CATSYPTTSGRADTQYF.

This clonotype came up many times. This chain uses TRBV4-2 with TRBJ2-3; D is perhaps TRBD1 or TRBD2 (5 bases each). CDR1 is LGHNA and CDR2 is YNFKEQ in the germline V gene. The CDR3 is 16 amino acids. Trimming cost V 0 bases and J 2 bases, with 12 bases left between them. CDR3 amino acids: CASSQDRSGHTDTQYF. For the CDR3, the DNA is TGTGCCAGCAGCCAAGATCGGAGCGGACACACAGATACGCAGTATTTT.

This clonotype was picked up many times. The V call is TRBV20-1, the J call TRBJ1-1; maybe TRBD1 (5 bases). With 6 bases removed from V and 1 base from J, the gap between germline ends came to 15 bases. This CDR3 is 14 amino acids long. The germline V gene has CDR1 DFQATT and CDR2 SNEGSKA (reference sequence). The CDR3 spells CSAPLMGRNTEAFF. CDR3 DNA sequence: TGCAGTGCCCCCCTAATGGGGCGGAACACTGAAGCTTTCTTT.

The chain combines TRBV5-6 with TRBJ2-5, with D possibly being TRBD1 (6 bases). This CDR3 contains 12 residues. V shed 3 bases and J shed 3 bases, with 6 bases lying between them. Germline CDR1 SGHDT, CDR2 YYEEEE. CDR3 nucleotide sequence: TGTGCCAGCAGCTGGACAGAAGAGACCCAGTACTTC. This translates into CASSWTEETQYF.

CDR3 region: CASNLAGGGTGELFF. The CDR3 DNA sequence: TGTGCCAGCAATCTAGCGGGAGGGGGCACCGGGGAGCTGTTTTTT. This sequence joins TRBV12-3 or TRBV12-4 and TRBJ2-2, with TRBD2 matching over 12 bases. The CDR3 is 15 amino acids. J gave up 4 bases and V 7 bases, and 4 bases lay outside the gene matches.

There are many counts of this clonotype. The junction differs from germline at one of its ends, possibly a read error. CDR3 amino acids: CASSRGTGLGNEQFF. The CDR3 DNA is TGTGCTAGCAGCCGAGGGACAGGGCTGGGCAATGAGCAGTTCTTC. V gene TRBV7-7 combines with J gene TRBJ2-1, with TRBD1 matching over 9 bases. CDR3 length: 15 amino acids. The germline gives CDR1 SSHAT, CDR2 FNYEAQ (reference sequence).

This clonotype was counted at least ten times. This chain connects TRBV6-2 or TRBV6-3 to TRBJ2-7; a weak D match, TRBD1 (6 bases). The CDR3 loop spans 15 amino acids. Germline V lookup: CDR1 MNHEY, CDR2 SVGEGT. The V end lost 0 bases, the J end lost 2 bases, and 11 bases lay between the germline ends. The CDR3: CASSYSPTGPYEQYF. CDR3 coding DNA: TGTGCCAGCAGTTACTCGCCGACAGGTCCCTACGAGCAGTACTTC.

For this clonotype: One end of the junction is discordant with germline, which a read error may explain. J is TRBJ2-3 and V is TRBV5-1, with D maybe TRBD2 (5 bases). Germline V CDR1 and CDR2: SGHRS, YFSETQ. This CDR3 has 16 residues. The CDR3 nucleotides read TGCGCCAGCAGTCCCGAGGGCCAACTGGGGTCAGATGCGCAGTATTTT. The encoded protein is CASSPEGQLGSDAQYF.

This clonotype was seen repeatedly, ten times or more. The V call is TRBV6-2 or TRBV6-3, the J call TRBJ2-7, with 8 bases identical to TRBD1. V was pared by 4 bases and J by 3 bases, with 11 bases of the junction left unmatched. CDR1 and CDR2 from the germline V gene are MNHEY and SVGEGT. The CDR3 is 16 amino acids. In DNA, the CDR3 is TGTGCCAGCAGTTCCGGGACCGGGACAGGCCGCTACGAGCAGTACTTC. Translating gives CASSSGTGTGRYEQYF.

For this clonotype: This could be a read error, since a much larger clone is one nucleotide away. The chain combines TRBV5-1 with TRBJ2-7; the D call may be TRBD1 or TRBD2 (5 bases each). Germline V lookup: CDR1 SGHRS, CDR2 YFSETQ. This CDR3 spans 14 amino acids. CDR3 in amino acids: CASSTSGPFYEKYF. The CDR3 DNA reads TGCGCCAGCAGTACCTCGGGGCCATTCTACGAGAAGTACTTC.

A word on this clonotype: A much larger clone differs by one base, so this may be a read error. Because it lacks the conserved phenylalanine or tryptophan at the end, this CDR3 is likely a read error. V gene TRBV24-1 combines with J gene TRBJ2-1; TRBD1 aligns across 7 bases. CDR1 is KGHDR and CDR2 is SFDVKD in the germline V gene. Germline trimming cut 3 bases from V and 2 bases from J; bases unmatched to any gene: 3. The CDR3 runs 15 residues. The CDR3 DNA reads as TGTGCCACCAGTGATGGGGACAGCACCTACAATGAGCAGTTCCTC. Translating gives CATSDGDSTYNEQFL.

This clonotype has ten or more counts. The CDR3 reads CASSERNEKLFF. The CDR3 DNA follows: TGTGCCAGCAGCGAACGAAATGAAAAACTGTTTTTT. The chain combines TRBV27 with TRBJ1-4; D gene ambiguous. The CDR3 loop spans 12 amino acids. Germline lookup yields CDR1 MNHEY and CDR2 SMNVEV (reference sequence). V lost 6 bases and J lost 5, with 7 bases in between. Full variable domain (remainder filled in from reference TRBV27 and TRBJ1-4): EAQVTQNPRYLITVTGKKLTVTCSQNMNHEYMSWYRQDPGLGLRQIYYSMNVEVTDKGDVPEGYKVSRKEKRNFPLILESPSPNQTSLYFCASSERNEKLFFGSGTQLSVL.

This clonotype has at least ten counts. The chain combines TRBV6-1 with TRBJ2-3; D remains ambiguous. This CDR3 has 10 amino acids. Trimming pared 8 bases from V and 3 bases from J, leaving 3 bases between. From germline, CDR1 is MNHNS and CDR2 SASEGT. The DNA of the CDR3 is TGTGCCAGCGGTACAGATACGCAGTATTTT. Translated, it gives CASGTDTQYF.

This clonotype was seen more than once but under ten times. This chain joins TRBV7-2 and TRBJ2-5, with a weak D call TRBD2 (6 bases). The CDR3 is made up of 15 amino acids. The V end lost 0 bases, the J end lost 5 bases, and 13 bases lay between the germline ends. The germline V gene encodes CDR1 SGHTA and CDR2 FQGNSA. CDR3: CASSLAGTAGETQYF. The CDR3 DNA reads as TGTGCCAGCAGCTTAGCGGGGACCGCGGGGGAGACCCAGTACTTC.

This clonotype was detected ten times or more. The chain employs TRBV6-1 and TRBJ2-2; D gene uncertain. CDR3 length: 14 amino acids. V was clipped by 5 bases and J by 5 bases, with 12 bases between them. CDR1 MNHNS and CDR2 SASEGT come from the germline V gene. The CDR3: CASSQIYLTGELFF. The CDR3 bases are TGTGCCAGCAGTCAGATCTATTTGACCGGGGAGCTGTTTTTT.

This clonotype was counted ten times or more. This chain joins TRBV6-1 and TRBJ2-3; TRBD1 is a possible D gene (6 bases). This CDR3 has 13 residues. Per the germline V gene, CDR1 is MNHNS and CDR2 is SASEGT. The V and J ends lost 6 bases and 7 bases respectively, with 14 bases between them. The CDR3 nucleotides are TGTGCCAGCAGCACCGATACAGGGAATACGCAGTATTTT. It specifies CASSTDTGNTQYF.

This clonotype was seen many times. CDR3 sequence: CSASRQGGNQPQHF. CDR3 DNA sequence: TGCAGTGCTTCCCGACAAGGGGGAAATCAGCCCCAGCATTTT. The chain has TRBV20-1 and TRBJ1-5; a weak D match, TRBD1 (6 bases). The CDR3 extends over 14 amino acids. The germline V gene has CDR1 DFQATT and CDR2 SNEGSKA (reference sequence). Trimming stripped 5 bases from V and 4 bases from J, with 15 bases between.

Comments on this clonotype: An end of the junction does not agree with germline; a read error may underlie this. The chain joins TRBV7-8 to TRBJ2-4, with D hard to call. CDR3 length: 17 amino acids. CDR1 is SGHVS, CDR2 FQNEAQ, per germline. CDR3 DNA: TGTGCCAGCGGCTTAGTAGCTCAGAATCTAGCCAAAAACATTCAGTACTTC. Translation: CASGLVAQNLAKNIQYF.

At least ten counts were recorded for this clonotype. The chain couples TRBV4-1 to TRBJ1-5; D is perhaps TRBD1 (6 bases). CDR3 size: 20 residues. Between the trimmed V and J ends, which lost 0 bases and 0 bases, there was a span of 21 bases. CDR1 MGHRA and CDR2 YSYEKL come from the germline V gene. As DNA, the CDR3 is TGCGCCAGCAGCCAAGATGCCCCCTGGACAGCATCTAATAGCAATCAGCCCCAGCATTTT. Protein sequence: CASSQDAPWTASNSNQPQHF.

This clonotype was picked up many times. This chain links TRBV2 with TRBJ2-1; 8 nucleotides agree with TRBD2. The V gene end was trimmed by 2 bases and the J gene end by 0 bases; junction bases not matched to a gene: 3. Germline V gene lookup returns CDR1 SNHLY and CDR2 FYNNEI. CDR3 length equals 16 residues. In DNA form, the CDR3 reads TGTGCCAGCAGTGAATTAGCGGGGATCTCCTACAATGAGCAGTTCTTC. Encoded protein: CASSELAGISYNEQFF.

The rearrangement links TRBV4-1 to TRBJ2-5; the D is unclear. V was pared by 3 bases and J by 2 bases, with 7 bases between. Germline V gives CDR1 MGHRA, CDR2 YSYEKL. The CDR3 sequence is 13 residues long. CDR3 in DNA: TGCGCCAGCAGCCAGGGAATGCAAGAGACCCAGTACTTC. Protein: CASSQGMQETQYF.

This clonotype was found many times. The CDR3 here is CATSRDRVHSVPPQHF. CDR3 bases: TGTGCCACCAGCAGAGATCGGGTACACTCGGTTCCGCCCCAGCATTTT. The V call is TRBV15, the J call TRBJ1-5, with D unresolved. Germline V gives CDR1 LNHNV, CDR2 YYDKDF (reference sequence). This CDR3 is 16 amino acids long. V was trimmed by 0 bases and J by 9 bases, leaving 18 bases between them. Combining the CDR3 with reference TRBV15 and TRBJ1-5 gives the whole variable domain DAMVIQNPRYQVTQFGKPVTLSCSQTLNHNVMYWYQQKSSQAPKLLFHYYDKDFNNEADTPDNFQSRRPNTSFCFLDIRSPGLGDTAMYLCATSRDRVHSVPPQHFGDGTRLSIL.

This clonotype appeared many times. The chain combines TRBV10-1 with TRBJ2-3; D unclear. CDR1 is WNHNN, CDR2 SYGVQD, per germline (reference sequence). V was shortened by 0 bases and J by 0 bases, with 7 bases between the two germline ends. CDR3 length: 15 amino acids. This CDR3 reads CASSESWMSTDTQYF. Here the CDR3 DNA reads TGCGCCAGCAGTGAGTCGTGGATGAGCACAGATACGCAGTATTTT.

This clonotype was seen at least ten times. The rearrangement joins TRBV6-1 to TRBJ2-3, with TRBD2 matching 10 bases. Losses at the gene ends were 5 bases for V and 3 bases for J; bases not matched to a gene: 8. The CDR3 runs 16 residues. CDR1 MNHNS and CDR2 SASEGT come from the germline V gene. The CDR3 nucleotides read TGTGCCAGCAGTACCAGACTAGCGGGTAAAACAGATACGCAGTATTTT. Translating it yields CASSTRLAGKTDTQYF.

Many counts were recorded for this clonotype. The rearrangement joins TRBV6-1 to TRBJ2-5; tentatively, D is TRBD1 (6 bases). There are 14 residues in the CDR3. V gave up 7 bases and J gave up 2 bases, with 14 bases separating them. Germline V gene sequence: CDR1 MNHNS, CDR2 SASEGT. In DNA form, the CDR3 reads TGTGCCAGCAATGGCAGGGGCGGTCAAGAGACCCAGTACTTC. Protein product: CASNGRGGQETQYF.

With respect to this clonotype: Since a much larger clone is just one base distant, this may be a read error. As the CDR3 is not closed by the conserved phenylalanine or tryptophan, this likely results from a read error. The rearrangement links TRBV4-2 to TRBJ2-5; maybe TRBD2 (5 bases). Germline V gene lookup returns CDR1 LGHNA and CDR2 YNFKEQ. Trimming removed 4 bases at V and 1 base at J, with 7 bases between. The CDR3 runs to 13 residues. The CDR3 sequence: CASSRGFQETQYS. DNA for the CDR3: TGTGCCAGCAGCCGCGGGTTCCAAGAGACCCAGTACTCC.

The chain combines TRBV12-2 with TRBJ2-7; no check of the table's D call, TRBD1, against the DNA was made. TRBV12-2 is marked as a pseudogene. The CDR3 loop spans 15 amino acids. Written as DNA, the CDR3 is TGTGCAAGTCGCTTAGTGTGGACAAAGCCCTACGAGCAGTACTTC. Protein product: CASRLVWTKPYEQYF.

The chain carries TRBV3-1 and TRBJ1-1; D ambiguous. The V gene's germline CDR1 is LGHDT and CDR2 YNNKEL (reference sequence). Trimming took 1 base from V and 8 from J, leaving 5 bases between them. This CDR3 has 11 amino acids. CDR3 in amino acids: CASSQAREAFF. Here the CDR3 DNA reads TGTGCCAGCAGCCAAGCCAGAGAAGCTTTCTTT. The full variable domain, in which reference TRBV3-1 and TRBJ1-1 provide the parts outside the CDR3, is DTAVSQTPKYLVTQMGNDKSIKCEQNLGHDTMYWYKQDSKKFLKIMFSYNNKELIINETVPNRFSPKSPDKAHLNLHINSLELGDSAVYFCASSQAREAFFGQGTRLTVV.